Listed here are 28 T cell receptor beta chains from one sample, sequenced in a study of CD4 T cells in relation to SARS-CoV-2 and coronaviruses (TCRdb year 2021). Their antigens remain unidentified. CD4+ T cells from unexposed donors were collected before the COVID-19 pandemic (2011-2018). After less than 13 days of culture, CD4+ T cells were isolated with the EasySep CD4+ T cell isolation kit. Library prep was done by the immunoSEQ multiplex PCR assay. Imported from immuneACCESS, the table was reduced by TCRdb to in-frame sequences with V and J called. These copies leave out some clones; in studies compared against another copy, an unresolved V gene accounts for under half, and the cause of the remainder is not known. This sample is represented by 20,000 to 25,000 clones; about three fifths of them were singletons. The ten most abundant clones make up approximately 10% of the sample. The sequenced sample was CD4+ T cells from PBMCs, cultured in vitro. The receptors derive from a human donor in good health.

The DNA of the CDR3 is TGTGCCAGCAGCTTATTCTTGGGGGGTATGACTGAAGCTTTCTTT. Residues: CASSLFLGGMTEAFF. The chain has TRBV7-9 and TRBJ1-1; D is possibly TRBD1 (5 bases). The CDR3 runs 15 residues. In germline, CDR1 is SEHNR, CDR2 FQNEAQ (reference sequence). The germline V and J ends were trimmed by 2 bases and 5 bases, with 15 bases remaining between them. The entire variable domain, with the rest obtained from reference TRBV7-9 and TRBJ1-1, is as follows: DTGVSQNPRHKITKRGQNVTFRCDPISEHNRLYWYRQTLGQGPEFLTYFQNEAQLEKSRLLSDRFSAERPKGSFSTLEIQRTEQGDSAMYLCASSLFLGGMTEAFFGQGTRLTVV.

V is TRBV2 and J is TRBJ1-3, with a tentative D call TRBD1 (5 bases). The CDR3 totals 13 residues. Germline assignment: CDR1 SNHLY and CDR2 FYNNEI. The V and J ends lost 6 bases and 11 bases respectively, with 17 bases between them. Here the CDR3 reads CASRQPPGPAIYF. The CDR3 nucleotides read TGTGCCAGCAGGCAACCCCCGGGACCCGCCATATATTTT.

The CDR3 sequence: CASRESPIGTKQFF. The CDR3 DNA reads TGTGCCAGCAGGGAAAGCCCTATTGGGACCAAGCAGTTCTTC. The genes are TRBV2 and TRBJ2-1; D possibly matches TRBD1 or TRBD2 (5 bases each). CDR3 length: 14 residues. Germline V gene sequence: CDR1 SNHLY, CDR2 FYNNEI. V was clipped by 6 bases and J by 11 bases, with 20 bases between them.

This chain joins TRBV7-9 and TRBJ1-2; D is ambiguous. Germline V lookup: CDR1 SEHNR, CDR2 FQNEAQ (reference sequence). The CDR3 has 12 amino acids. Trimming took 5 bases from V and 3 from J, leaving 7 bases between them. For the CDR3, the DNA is TGTGCCAGCAGCCCTCAAGACTATGGCTACACCTTC. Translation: CASSPQDYGYTF.

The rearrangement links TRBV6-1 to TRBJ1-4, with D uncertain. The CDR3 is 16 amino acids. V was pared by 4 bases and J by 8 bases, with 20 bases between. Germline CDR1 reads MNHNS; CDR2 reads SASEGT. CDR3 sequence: CASSVSLTSTSEKLFF. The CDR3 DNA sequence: TGTGCCAGCAGTGTCTCACTTACGTCGACCTCAGAAAAACTGTTTTTT.

The CDR3 DNA sequence: TGTGCCAGCAGCTTGGGGGCTAGCGGGACGGATACGCAGTATTTT. Translating gives CASSLGASGTDTQYF. V usage is TRBV5-5 and J usage is TRBJ2-3; 9 bases are shared with TRBD2. The CDR3 contains 15 residues. V lost 0 bases and J lost 6; bases outside the gene matches: 5. Per the germline V gene, CDR1 is SGHKS and CDR2 is YYEKEE (reference sequence).

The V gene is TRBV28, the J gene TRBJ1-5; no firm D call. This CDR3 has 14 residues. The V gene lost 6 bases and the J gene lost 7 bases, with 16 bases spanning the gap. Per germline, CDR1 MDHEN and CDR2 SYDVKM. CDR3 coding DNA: TGTGCCAGCAGCGTGCCAAGGTTCGGGCAGCCCCAGCATTTT. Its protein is CASSVPRFGQPQHF. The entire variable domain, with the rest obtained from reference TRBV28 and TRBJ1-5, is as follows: DVKVTQSSRYLVKRTGEKVFLECVQDMDHENMFWYRQDPGLGLRLIYFSYDVKMKEKGDIPEGYSVSREKKERFSLILESASTNQTSMYLCASSVPRFGQPQHFGDGTRLSIL.

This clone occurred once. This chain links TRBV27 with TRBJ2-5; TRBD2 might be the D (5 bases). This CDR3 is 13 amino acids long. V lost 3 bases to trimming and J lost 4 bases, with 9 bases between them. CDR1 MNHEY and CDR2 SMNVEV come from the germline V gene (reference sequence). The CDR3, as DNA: TGTGCCAGCAGTTTTTTACGGGGAGAGACCCAGTACTTC. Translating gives CASSFLRGETQYF.

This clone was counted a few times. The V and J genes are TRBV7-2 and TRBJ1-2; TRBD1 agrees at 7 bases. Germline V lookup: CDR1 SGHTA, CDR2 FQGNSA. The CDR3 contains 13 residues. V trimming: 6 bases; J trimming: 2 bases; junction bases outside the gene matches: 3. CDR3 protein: CASSPGQNYGYTF. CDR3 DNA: TGTGCCAGCAGTCCGGGACAGAACTATGGCTACACCTTC.

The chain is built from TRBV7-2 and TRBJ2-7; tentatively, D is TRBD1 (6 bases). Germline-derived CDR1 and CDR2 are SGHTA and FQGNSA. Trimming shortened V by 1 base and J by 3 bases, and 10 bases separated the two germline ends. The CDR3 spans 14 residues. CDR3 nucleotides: TGTGCCAGCAGCTTAGGGGGCAGGGGCTACGAGCAGTACTTC. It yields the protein CASSLGGRGYEQYF.

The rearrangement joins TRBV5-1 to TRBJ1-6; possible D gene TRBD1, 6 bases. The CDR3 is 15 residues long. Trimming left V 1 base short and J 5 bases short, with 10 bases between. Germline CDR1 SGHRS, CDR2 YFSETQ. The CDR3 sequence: CASSLTGINNSPLHF. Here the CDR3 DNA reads TGCGCCAGCAGCTTGACAGGGATCAATAATTCACCCCTCCACTTT.

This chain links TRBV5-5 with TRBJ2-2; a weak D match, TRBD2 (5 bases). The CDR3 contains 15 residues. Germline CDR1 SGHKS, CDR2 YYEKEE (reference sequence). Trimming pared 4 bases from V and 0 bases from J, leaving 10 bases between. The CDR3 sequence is CASSPGLSNTGELFF. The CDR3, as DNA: TGTGCCAGCAGCCCCGGACTCTCGAACACCGGGGAGCTGTTTTTT.

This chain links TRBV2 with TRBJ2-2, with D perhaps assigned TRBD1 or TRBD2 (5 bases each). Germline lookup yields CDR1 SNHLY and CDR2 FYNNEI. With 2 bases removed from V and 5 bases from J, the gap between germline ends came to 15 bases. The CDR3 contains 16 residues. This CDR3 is CASSENRDVGTGELFF. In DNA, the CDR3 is TGTGCCAGCAGTGAAAACCGGGACGTCGGGACCGGGGAGCTGTTTTTT. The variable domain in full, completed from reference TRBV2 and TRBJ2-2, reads EPEVTQTPSHQVTQMGQEVILRCVPISNHLYFYWYRQILGQKVEFLVSFYNNEISEKSEIFDDQFSVERPDGSNFTLKIRSTKLEDSAMYFCASSENRDVGTGELFFGEGSRLTVL.

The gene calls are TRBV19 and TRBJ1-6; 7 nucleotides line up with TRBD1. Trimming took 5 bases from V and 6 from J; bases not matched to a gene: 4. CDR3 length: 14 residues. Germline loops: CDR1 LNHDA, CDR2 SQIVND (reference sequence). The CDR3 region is CASSLQGVNSPLHF. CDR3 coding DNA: TGTGCCAGTAGTTTGCAGGGGGTTAATTCACCCCTCCACTTT.

The CDR3 loop reads CASSPEVTGTEAFF. The DNA of the CDR3 is TGTGCCAGCTCCCCGGAAGTTACGGGAACTGAAGCTTTCTTT. This sequence joins TRBV18 and TRBJ1-1; D unclear. This CDR3 has 14 amino acids. The germline V and J ends were trimmed by 6 bases and 5 bases, with 16 bases remaining between them. Germline V lookup: CDR1 KGHSH, CDR2 LQKENI. Using reference TRBV18 and TRBJ1-1 for the parts outside the CDR3, the full variable domain is NAGVMQNPRHLVRRRGQEARLRCSPMKGHSHVYWYRQLPEEGLKFMVYLQKENIIDESGMPKERFSAEFPKEGPSILRIQQVVRGDSAAYFCASSPEVTGTEAFFGQGTRLTVV.

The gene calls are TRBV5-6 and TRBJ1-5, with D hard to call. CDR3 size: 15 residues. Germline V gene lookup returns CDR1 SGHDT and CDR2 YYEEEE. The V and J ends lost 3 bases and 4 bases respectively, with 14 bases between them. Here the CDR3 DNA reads TGTGCCAGCAGCTCGCGGACTATTGGGAATCAGCCCCAGCATTTT. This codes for CASSSRTIGNQPQHF.

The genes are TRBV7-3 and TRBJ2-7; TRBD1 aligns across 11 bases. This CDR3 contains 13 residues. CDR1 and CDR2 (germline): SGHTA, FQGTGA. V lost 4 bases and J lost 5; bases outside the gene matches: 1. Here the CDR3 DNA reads TGTGCCAGCAGCTCGGGACAGGGGGACGAGCAGTACTTC. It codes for CASSSGQGDEQYF.

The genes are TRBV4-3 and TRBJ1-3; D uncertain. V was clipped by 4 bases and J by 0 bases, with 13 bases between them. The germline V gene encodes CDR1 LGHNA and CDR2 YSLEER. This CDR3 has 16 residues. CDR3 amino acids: CASSPRASISGNTIYF. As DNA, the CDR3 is TGCGCCAGCAGCCCCCGGGCGTCTATCTCTGGAAACACCATATATTTT.

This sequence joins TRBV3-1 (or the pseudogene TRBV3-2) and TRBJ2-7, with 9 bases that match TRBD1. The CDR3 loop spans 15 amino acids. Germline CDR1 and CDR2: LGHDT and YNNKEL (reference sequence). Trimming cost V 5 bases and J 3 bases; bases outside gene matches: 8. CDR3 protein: CASSEGGTGLYEQYF. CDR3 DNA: TGTGCCAGCAGCGAGGGTGGGACAGGGCTCTACGAGCAGTACTTC.

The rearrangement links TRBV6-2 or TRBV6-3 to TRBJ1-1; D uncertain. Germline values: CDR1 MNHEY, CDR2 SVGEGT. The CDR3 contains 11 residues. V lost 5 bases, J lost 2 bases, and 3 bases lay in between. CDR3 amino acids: CASSDNTEAFF. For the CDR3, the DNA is TGTGCCAGCAGTGACAACACTGAAGCTTTCTTT.

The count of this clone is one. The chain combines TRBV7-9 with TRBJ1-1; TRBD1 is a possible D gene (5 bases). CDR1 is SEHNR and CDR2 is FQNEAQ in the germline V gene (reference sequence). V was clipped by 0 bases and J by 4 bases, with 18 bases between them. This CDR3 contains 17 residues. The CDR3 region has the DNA TGTGCCAGCAGCTTAGCGTGGCAGGGAACCTTAGGCACTGAAGCTTTCTTT. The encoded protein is CASSLAWQGTLGTEAFF. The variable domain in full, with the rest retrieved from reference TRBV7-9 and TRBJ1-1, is DTGVSQNPRHKITKRGQNVTFRCDPISEHNRLYWYRQTLGQGPEFLTYFQNEAQLEKSRLLSDRFSAERPKGSFSTLEIQRTEQGDSAMYLCASSLAWQGTLGTEAFFGQGTRLTVV.

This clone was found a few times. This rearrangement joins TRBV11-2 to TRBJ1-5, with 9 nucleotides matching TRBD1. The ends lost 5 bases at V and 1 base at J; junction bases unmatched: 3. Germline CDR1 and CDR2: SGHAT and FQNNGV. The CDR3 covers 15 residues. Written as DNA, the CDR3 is TGTGCCAGCAGCGGGGGACAGGGAAGCAATCAGCCCCAGCATTTT. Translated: CASSGGQGSNQPQHF.

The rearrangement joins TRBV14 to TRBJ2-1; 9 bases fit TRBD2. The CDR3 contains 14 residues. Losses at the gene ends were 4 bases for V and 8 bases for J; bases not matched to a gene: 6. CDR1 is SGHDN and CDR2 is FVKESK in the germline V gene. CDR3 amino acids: CASSLAGGPYEQFF. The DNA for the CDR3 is TGTGCCAGCAGCCTCGCGGGAGGGCCGTATGAGCAGTTCTTC. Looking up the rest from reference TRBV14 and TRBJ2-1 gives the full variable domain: EAGVTQFPSHSVIEKGQTVTLRCDPISGHDNLYWYRRVMGKEIKFLLHFVKESKQDESGMPNNRFLAERTGGTYSTLKVQPAELEDSGVYFCASSLAGGPYEQFFGPGTRLTVL.

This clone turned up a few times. CDR3 in amino acids: CASSREMGEQYF. The CDR3 DNA reads as TGTGCCAGCAGCCGTGAGATGGGCGAGCAGTACTTC. V is TRBV12-1 and J is TRBJ2-7. TRBV12-1 is a pseudogene. The CDR3 loop spans 12 amino acids.

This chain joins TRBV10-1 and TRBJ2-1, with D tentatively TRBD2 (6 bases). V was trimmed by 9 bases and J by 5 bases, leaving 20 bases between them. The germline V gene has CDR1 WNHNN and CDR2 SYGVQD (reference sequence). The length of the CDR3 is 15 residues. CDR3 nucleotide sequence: TGCGCCAGGGAACGGAGGGGCCCCCAGAACAATGAGCAGTTCTTC. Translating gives CARERRGPQNNEQFF.

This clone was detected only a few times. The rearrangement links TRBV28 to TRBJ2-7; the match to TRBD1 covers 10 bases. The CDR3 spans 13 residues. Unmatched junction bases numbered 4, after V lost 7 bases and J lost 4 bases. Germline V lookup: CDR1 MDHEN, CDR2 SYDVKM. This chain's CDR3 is CASKRGQGYEQYF. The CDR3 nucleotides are TGTGCCAGCAAGAGGGGACAGGGGTACGAGCAGTACTTC.

The CDR3 reads CASSLRVNQPQHF. For the CDR3, the DNA is TGTGCCAGCAGCTTAAGGGTCAATCAGCCCCAGCATTTT. The chain combines TRBV7-8 with TRBJ1-5, with D hard to call. The CDR3 length is 13 residues. The V gene's germline CDR1 is SGHVS and CDR2 FQNEAQ. The ends were cut back, 2 bases at V and 3 bases at J, with 5 bases in the middle.

The CDR3 here is CASSETGTYFGSPLHF. As DNA, the CDR3 is TGTGCCAGCAGTGAAACCGGGACTTACTTCGGTTCACCCCTCCACTTT. The J gene is TRBJ1-6, the V gene TRBV6-1; TRBD1 is a possible D gene (5 bases). V lost 2 bases and J 9 bases, leaving 17 bases between the germline ends. The CDR3 covers 16 residues. The germline gives CDR1 MNHNS, CDR2 SASEGT.